Below are 6 T cell receptor beta chains sequenced from a single sample in a study of Ad26.COV2.S vaccination and SARS-CoV-2 variants. The assay was immunoSEQ multiplex PCR, and TCRdb's table has in-frame clones only and misses some. Among 350,000 to 500,000 clones listed, roughly 88% were seen once. The treatment is: approximately 18 received Ad26.COV2.S at low or high dose, single or two shots; several received placebo; per-sample allocation not given. Collection of samples fell on day 63 after the first vaccine or placebo injection. Sample: peripheral blood, taken in a trial of Ad26.COV2.S vaccine versus placebo. These TCRs come from a person between 18 and 65 years old who received the Ad26.COV2.S COVID-19 vaccine or a placebo.

The chain combines TRBV7-2 with TRBJ2-5, with 13 nucleotides matching TRBD2. This CDR3 is 16 amino acids long. Germline loops: CDR1 SGHTA, CDR2 FQGNSA. V lost 0 bases and J lost 7; bases outside the gene matches: 5. The CDR3 loop is CASSLATSGGAGTQYF. The CDR3 bases are TGTGCCAGCAGCTTAGCCACTAGCGGGGGGGCAGGGACCCAGTACTTC.

This clone has more than one count but fewer than ten. The J gene is TRBJ2-5, the V gene TRBV28; the match to TRBD1 covers 9 bases. CDR1 is MDHEN and CDR2 is SYDVKM in the germline V gene. The CDR3 is 18 amino acids. Trimming removed 5 bases from V and 5 bases from J; junction bases left unmatched: 18. CDR3 sequence reads: CASSHTKWFTGGAETQYF. For the CDR3, the DNA is TGTGCCAGCAGTCACACCAAATGGTTCACAGGGGGCGCTGAGACCCAGTACTTC.

The chain couples TRBV28 to TRBJ1-1; TRBD1 agrees at 12 bases. CDR3 length: 15 amino acids. Germline CDR1 and CDR2: MDHEN and SYDVKM. After removal of 6 bases from V and 5 bases from J, the junction contained 7 bases not matched to a gene. The CDR3 protein is CASRRGQGAFTEAFF. The CDR3 nucleotides read TGTGCCAGCAGGAGGGGACAGGGGGCCTTTACTGAAGCTTTCTTT.

The CDR3 loop reads CASSFVVGVYEQYF. In DNA, the CDR3 is TGTGCCAGCAGCTTCGTGGTGGGGGTGTACGAGCAGTACTTC. The rearrangement links TRBV5-8 to TRBJ2-7, with D perhaps TRBD1 or TRBD2 (5 bases each). The CDR3 totals 14 residues. Trimming left V 2 bases short and J 4 bases short, with 13 bases between. Germline CDR1 and CDR2: SGHTS and YDEGEE.

This clone was observed a single time. CDR3 protein: CASSQVTSGTDTQYF. CDR3 nucleotide sequence: TGTGCCAGCAGCCAAGTGACTAGCGGCACAGATACGCAGTATTTT. The rearrangement joins TRBV4-2 to TRBJ2-3; TRBD2 aligns across 8 bases. Per germline, CDR1 LGHNA and CDR2 YNFKEQ. CDR3 length: 15 amino acids. V shed 1 base and J 1 base; nucleotides not matched to a gene: 1.

The rearrangement joins TRBV30 to TRBJ2-7; D is possibly TRBD2 (5 bases). This CDR3 has 13 amino acids. Germline values: CDR1 GTSNPN, CDR2 SVGIG (reference sequence). V was clipped by 0 bases and J by 9 bases, with 15 bases between them. This CDR3 is CAWSVGLSPRQYF. CDR3 in DNA: TGTGCCTGGAGTGTAGGACTCAGCCCGAGGCAGTACTTC.